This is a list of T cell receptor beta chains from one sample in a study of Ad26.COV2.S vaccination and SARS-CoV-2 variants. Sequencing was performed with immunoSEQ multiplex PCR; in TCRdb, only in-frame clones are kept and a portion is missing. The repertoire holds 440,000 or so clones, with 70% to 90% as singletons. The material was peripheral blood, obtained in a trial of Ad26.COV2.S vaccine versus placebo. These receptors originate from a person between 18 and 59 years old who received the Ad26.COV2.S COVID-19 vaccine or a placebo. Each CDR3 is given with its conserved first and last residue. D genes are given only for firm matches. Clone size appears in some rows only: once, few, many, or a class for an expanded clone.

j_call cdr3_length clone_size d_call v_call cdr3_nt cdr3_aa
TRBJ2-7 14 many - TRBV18 TGTGCCAGCTCACCTACCGGGACAAGCTACGAGCAGTACTTC CASSPTGTSYEQYF
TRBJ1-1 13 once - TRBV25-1 TGTGCCAGCAGTGAATGGGGCAGTAGTGAAGCTTTCTTT CASSEWGSSEAFF
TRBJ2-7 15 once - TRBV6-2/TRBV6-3 TGTGCCAGCAGCTCCACCGGAGGGAGCTCCTACGAGCAGTACTTC CASSSTGGSSYEQYF
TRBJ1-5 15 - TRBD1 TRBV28 TGTGCCAGCAGTTTGACAGGGCTCAGCAATCAGCCCCAGCATTTT CASSLTGLSNQPQHF
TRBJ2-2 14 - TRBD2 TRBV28 TGTGCCACCCAGGGACTAGTTTTCACCGGGGAGCTGTTTTTT CATQGLVFTGELFF
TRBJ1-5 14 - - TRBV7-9 TGTGCCAGCAGCTTACAGGGTGGCAATCAGCCCCAGCATTTT CASSLQGGNQPQHF
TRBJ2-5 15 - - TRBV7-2 TGTGCCAGCAGCTTTCCCGGGGAATACCAAGAGACCCAGTACTTC CASSFPGEYQETQYF
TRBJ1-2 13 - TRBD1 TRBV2 TGTGCCAGCAGGGGCTACAGGGGTTATGGCTACACCTTC CASRGYRGYGYTF
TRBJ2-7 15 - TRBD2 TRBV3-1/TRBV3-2 TGTGCCAGCAGGGATAGCGGGAGGGGATTCTACGAGCAGTACTTC CASRDSGRGFYEQYF
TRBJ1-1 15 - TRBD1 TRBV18 TGTGCCAGCTCACCAATCGTCAGGGGGCAAGGTGAAGCTTTCTTT CASSPIVRGQGEAFF
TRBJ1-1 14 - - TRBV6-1 TGTGCCAGCAGTGAAATAGGGTTGGGCACTGAAGCTTTCTTT CASSEIGLGTEAFF
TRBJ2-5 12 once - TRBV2 TGTGCCAGCAGTTACCGAATGGAGACCCAGTACTTC CASSYRMETQYF
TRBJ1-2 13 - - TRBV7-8 TGTGCCAGCAGCCCGCTTAACTTGGTTGGCTACACCTTC CASSPLNLVGYTF
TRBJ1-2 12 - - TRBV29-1 TGCAGCGTTGAGGCAGGGCCCTATGGCTACACCTTC CSVEAGPYGYTF
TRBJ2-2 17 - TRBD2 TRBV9 TGTGCCAGCAGCTCTAACTTCCTAGCGGGGGCGACCGGGGAGCTGTTTTTT CASSSNFLAGATGELFF
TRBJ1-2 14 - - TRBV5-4 TGTGCCAGCAGACTCGGGGGCTCCTTCTATGGCTACACCTTC CASRLGGSFYGYTF
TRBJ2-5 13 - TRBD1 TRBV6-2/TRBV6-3 TGTGCCAGCAGTCCCGACAGGGGCCAGACCCAGTACTTC CASSPDRGQTQYF
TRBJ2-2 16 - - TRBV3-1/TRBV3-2 TGTGCCAGCAGCCAAGATTCTGAGCGGAACACCGGGGAGCTGTTTTTT CASSQDSERNTGELFF
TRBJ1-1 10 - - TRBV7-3 TGTGCCAGCAGCTTACGGGAAGCTTTCTTT CASSLREAFF
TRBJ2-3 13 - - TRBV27 TGTGCCAGCAGTTTATTAGGCACAGATACGCAGTATTTT CASSLLGTDTQYF
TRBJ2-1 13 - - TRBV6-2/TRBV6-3 TGTGCCAGCAGTTACGGGCTAGTCTATGAGCAGTTCTTC CASSYGLVYEQFF
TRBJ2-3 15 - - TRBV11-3 TGTGCCAGCAGCCTCCGACCCGGAGGGACAGATACGCAGTATTTT CASSLRPGGTDTQYF
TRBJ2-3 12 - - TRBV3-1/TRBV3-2 TGTGCCAGCAGCCAAGAGGCTAGCAGCAGGGTTTTT CASSQEASSRVF
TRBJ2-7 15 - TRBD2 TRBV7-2 TGTGCCAGCAGCTCCGGACTAGCATTGACCTACGAGCAGTACTTC CASSSGLALTYEQYF
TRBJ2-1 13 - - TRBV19 TGTGCCAGTAGTAGGGCCGAAAACAATGAGCAGTTCTTC CASSRAENNEQFF
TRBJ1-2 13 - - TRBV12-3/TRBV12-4 TGTGCCAGCAGTTTTGGGCCGCCTGGGGGCTACACCTTC CASSFGPPGGYTF
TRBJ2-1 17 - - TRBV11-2 TGTGCCAGCAGCTTAGATCAGAGTAGCATATCCTACAATGAGCAGTTCTTC CASSLDQSSISYNEQFF
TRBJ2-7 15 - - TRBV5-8 TGTGCCAGCAGCGTGCAGGGGGAGGTACCCTACGAGCAGTACTTC CASSVQGEVPYEQYF
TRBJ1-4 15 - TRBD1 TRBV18 TGTGCCAGCTCACCAGAGGGACAGGGAGGTGAAAAACTGTTTTTT CASSPEGQGGEKLFF
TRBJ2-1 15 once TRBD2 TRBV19 TGTGCCAGTAGTTGGACTAGCGGACCCTACAATGAGCAGTTCTTC CASSWTSGPYNEQFF
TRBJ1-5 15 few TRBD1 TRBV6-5 TGTGCCAGCAGTTCCCTCGGACAGGGCCATCAGCCCCAGCATTTT CASSSLGQGHQPQHF
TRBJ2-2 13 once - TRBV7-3 TGTGCCAGCAGCCTCGACAGTACCGGGGAGCTGTTTTTT CASSLDSTGELFF
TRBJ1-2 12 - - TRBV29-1 TGCAGCGTTGAAATGGAGAACTATGGCTACACCTTC CSVEMENYGYTF
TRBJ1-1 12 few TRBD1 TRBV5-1 TGCGCCAGCAGCTCGGGACAGGGAGAAGCTTTCTTT CASSSGQGEAFF
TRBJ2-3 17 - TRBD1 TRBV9 TGTGCCAGCAGCGTATCCTGGACAGGGGGATCGTCAGATACGCAGTATTTT CASSVSWTGGSSDTQYF
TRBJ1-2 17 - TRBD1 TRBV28 TGTGCCAGCGGGGAGACAGGGGTAGGTTTGTGGAGCTATGGCTACACCTTC CASGETGVGLWSYGYTF
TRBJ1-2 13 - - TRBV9 TGTGCCAGCAGCTCCTCGGGCGGCTATGGCTACACCTTC CASSSSGGYGYTF